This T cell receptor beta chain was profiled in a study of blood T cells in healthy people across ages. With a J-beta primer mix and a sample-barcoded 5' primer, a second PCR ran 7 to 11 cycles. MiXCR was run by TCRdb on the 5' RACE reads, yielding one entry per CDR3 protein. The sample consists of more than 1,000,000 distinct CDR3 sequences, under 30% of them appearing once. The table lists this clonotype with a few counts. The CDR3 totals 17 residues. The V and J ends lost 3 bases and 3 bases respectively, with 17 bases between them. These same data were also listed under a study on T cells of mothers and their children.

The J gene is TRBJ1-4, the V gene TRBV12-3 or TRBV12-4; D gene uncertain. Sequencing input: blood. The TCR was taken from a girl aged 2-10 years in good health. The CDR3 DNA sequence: TGTGCCAGCAGTTTTCCTCAGGACGGGCAGTCTAATGAAAAACTGTTTTTT. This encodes CASSFPQDGQSNEKLFF.